This T cell receptor (beta chain) is drawn from a study of blood T cell repertoires in COVID-19. Germline V gives CDR1 SQVTM, CDR2 ANQGSEA. The CDR3 loop spans 14 amino acids. The V gene end was trimmed by 7 bases and the J gene end by 2 bases; junction bases not matched to a gene: 11. Measured with immunoSEQ multiplex PCR; TCRdb has only the in-frame clones, and not every one. The sample lists hundreds of thousands of clones; 80% to 90% were seen once. Sequencing input: PBMCs or T cells enriched from blood (not recorded which). The chain employs TRBV29-1 and TRBJ2-7, with 7 bases fitting TRBD1. The clonotype comes from a young woman who had recovered from COVID-19. The CDR3 bases are TGCAGCGCCCAACACAGGGGAAATCCCTACGAGCAGTACTTC. This encodes CSAQHRGNPYEQYF.